Listed here are 10 T cell receptor beta chains from one sample, sequenced in a study of T cells in tuberculosis. The data were produced by immunoSEQ multiplex PCR, yet TCRdb's version contains in-frame clones alone and is incomplete. The sample contains roughly 60,000 clones, around 81% of which appear only once. After thawing and overnight rest, PBMC were stained with GMM-loaded CD1B tetramer, viability dye and anti-CD3 for sorting. C32 glucose monomycolate from Rhodococcus equi was loaded onto the CD1B tetramers. The source material was CD1b-GMM tetramer-negative cells sorted from PBMCs. These receptors came from an adult woman with latent tuberculosis.

CDR3 DNA sequence: TGTGCCAGCAGGAGGACAGGGGGGTATAATTCACCCCTCCACTTT. Amino acid sequence: CASRRTGGYNSPLHF. V usage is TRBV28 and J usage is TRBJ1-6, with 10 bases that match TRBD1. The CDR3 runs 15 residues. Unmatched junction bases numbered 3, after V lost 6 bases and J lost 4 bases. Germline CDR1 and CDR2: MDHEN and SYDVKM. The full variable domain, with the rest looked up from reference TRBV28 and TRBJ1-6, is DVKVTQSSRYLVKRTGEKVFLECVQDMDHENMFWYRQDPGLGLRLIYFSYDVKMKEKGDIPEGYSVSREKKERFSLILESASTNQTSMYLCASRRTGGYNSPLHFGNGTRLTVT.

J is TRBJ2-1 and V is TRBV9; 15 nucleotides match TRBD2. J gave up 5 bases and V 3 bases, and 6 bases lay outside the gene matches. Germline CDR1 is SGDLS and CDR2 is YYNGEE. The length of the CDR3 is 17 residues. The CDR3 sequence is CASSAPRTSGRDNEQFF. CDR3 bases: TGTGCCAGCAGCGCCCCTCGGACTAGCGGGAGGGACAATGAGCAGTTCTTC.

V gene TRBV28 combines with J gene TRBJ2-3; 7 bases align to TRBD1. The V gene's germline CDR1 is MDHEN and CDR2 SYDVKM. The CDR3 consists of 12 residues. V shed 7 bases, J shed 10 bases, and the junction held 8 bases outside the gene matches. CDR3 sequence reads: CASISTGRAQYF. CDR3 nucleotides: TGTGCCAGCATTTCGACAGGGCGTGCGCAGTATTTT.

The V call is TRBV27, the J call TRBJ2-1; no firm D call. V was shortened by 2 bases and J by 3 bases, with 5 bases between the two germline ends. There are 13 residues in the CDR3. Germline V CDR1 and CDR2: MNHEY, SMNVEV (reference sequence). The CDR3 bases are TGTGCCAGCAGTTTAGGCAGCTACAATGAGCAGTTCTTC. It yields the protein CASSLGSYNEQFF.

The sample holds one count of this clone. The genes are TRBV12-5 and TRBJ2-2; D remains ambiguous. This CDR3 is 12 amino acids long. Trimming took off 1 base at V and 5 bases at J, with 2 bases between the two ends. The germline CDR1 and CDR2 sequences are LGHNT and FRNRAP. CDR3 protein: CASGLATGELFF. For the CDR3, the DNA is TGTGCTAGTGGTTTGGCGACCGGGGAGCTGTTTTTT.

This chain connects TRBV7-9 to TRBJ2-5; D unclear. From germline, CDR1 is SEHNR and CDR2 FQNEAQ (reference sequence). Trimming cost V 5 bases and J 4 bases, with 14 bases left between them. CDR3 length: 14 amino acids. As DNA, the CDR3 is TGTGCCAGCAGCCTCTCCGCGGAGAGAGAGACCCAGTACTTC. Its translation is CASSLSAERETQYF.

J is TRBJ2-7 and V is TRBV7-2, with TRBD1 matching over 11 bases. The trim removed 6 bases at V and 4 bases at J, leaving 5 bases unmatched. The CDR3 totals 14 residues. Germline values: CDR1 SGHTA, CDR2 FQGNSA. The CDR3 DNA reads as TGTGCCAGCAGTCGGACAGGGGGCAATTACGAGCAGTACTTC. It is translated as CASSRTGGNYEQYF. Supplemented by reference TRBV7-2 and TRBJ2-7, the full variable domain reads GAGVSQSPSNKVTEKGKDVELRCDPISGHTALYWYRQSLGQGLEFLIYFQGNSAPDKSGLPSDRFSAERTGGSVSTLTIQRTQQEDSAVYLCASSRTGGNYEQYFGPGTRLTVT.

The V call is TRBV28, the J call TRBJ2-3; the match to TRBD2 covers 9 bases. The germline V gene has CDR1 MDHEN and CDR2 SYDVKM. CDR3 length: 17 amino acids. The V gene end was trimmed by 5 bases and the J gene end by 5 bases; junction bases not matched to a gene: 14. The CDR3 is CASSKPLRAGGQDTQYF. As DNA, the CDR3 is TGTGCCAGCAGTAAACCCCTCCGCGCGGGGGGGCAAGATACGCAGTATTTT.

CDR3 nucleotides: TGTGCCAGCAGTGAGAGGACTAGCGGGGAAGAGACCCAGTACTTC. This codes for CASSERTSGEETQYF. The gene calls are TRBV2 and TRBJ2-5, with 12 bases fitting TRBD2. The germline gives CDR1 SNHLY, CDR2 FYNNEI. The CDR3 has 15 residues. The V gene end was trimmed by 3 bases and the J gene end by 3 bases; junction bases not matched to a gene: 2.

This clone was picked up a small number of times. The genes are TRBV6-6 and TRBJ1-2, with D maybe TRBD1 (6 bases). CDR3 size: 13 residues. CDR1 is MNHNY, CDR2 SVGAGI, per germline (reference sequence). V lost 5 bases and J 3 bases, leaving 10 bases between the germline ends. The CDR3 DNA reads as TGTGCCAGCAGTCGCTCAGGGGACTATGGCTACACCTTC. Amino acids: CASSRSGDYGYTF.